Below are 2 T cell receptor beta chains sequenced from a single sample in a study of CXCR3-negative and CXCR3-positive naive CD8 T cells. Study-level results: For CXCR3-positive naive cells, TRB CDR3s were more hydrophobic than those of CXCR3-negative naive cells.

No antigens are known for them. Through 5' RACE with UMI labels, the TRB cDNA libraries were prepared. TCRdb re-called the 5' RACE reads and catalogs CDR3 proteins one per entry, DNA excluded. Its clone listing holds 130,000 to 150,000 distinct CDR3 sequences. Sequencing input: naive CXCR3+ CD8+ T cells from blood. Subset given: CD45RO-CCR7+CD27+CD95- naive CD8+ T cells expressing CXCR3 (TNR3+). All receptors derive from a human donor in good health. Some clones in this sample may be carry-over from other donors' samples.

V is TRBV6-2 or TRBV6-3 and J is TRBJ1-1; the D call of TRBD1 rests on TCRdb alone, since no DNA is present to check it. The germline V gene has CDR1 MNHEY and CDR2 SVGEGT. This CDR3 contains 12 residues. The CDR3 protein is CASSLPPNEAFF.

The CDR3 here is CSVDLGSGELFF. The chain employs TRBV29-1 and TRBJ2-2. Germline loops: CDR1 SQVTM, CDR2 ANQGSEA. The CDR3 has 12 amino acids.